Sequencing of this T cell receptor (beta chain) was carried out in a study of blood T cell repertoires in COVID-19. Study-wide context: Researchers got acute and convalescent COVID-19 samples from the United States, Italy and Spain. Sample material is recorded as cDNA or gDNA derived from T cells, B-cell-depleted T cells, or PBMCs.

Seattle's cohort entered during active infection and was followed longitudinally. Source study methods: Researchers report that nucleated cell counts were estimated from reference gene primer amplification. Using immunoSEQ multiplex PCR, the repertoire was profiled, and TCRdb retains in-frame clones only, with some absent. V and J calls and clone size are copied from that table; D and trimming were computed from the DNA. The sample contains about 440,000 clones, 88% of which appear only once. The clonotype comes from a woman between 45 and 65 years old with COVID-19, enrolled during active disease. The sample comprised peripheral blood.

DNA for the CDR3: TGTGCCAGCAGCACTACCCAGGGACAGGGGGACACTGAAGCTTTCTTT. Protein: CASSTTQGQGDTEAFF. The rearrangement links TRBV7-9 to TRBJ1-1; 11 positions match TRBD1. Germline V CDR1 and CDR2: SEHNR, FQNEAQ (reference sequence). The junction had 8 bases not matched to a gene; V was cut back by 5 bases and J by 3 bases. There are 16 residues in the CDR3.